This entry features one TCR beta chain sequence. Its specificity is not known. These data are taken from a study of T cell responses to AZD1222 COVID-19 vaccine. Study outcomes and limitations: Just a handful of AZD1222 recipients were seropositive at baseline. White British ancestry dominated among donors, who included more females, and clonal diversity was possibly underestimated.

Assay used: immunoSEQ multiplex PCR; TCRdb lists only in-frame clones, some missing. The profile shows around 130,000 clones, 75% to 90% of them singletons. In germline, CDR1 is MNHNS, CDR2 SASEGT. Between the trimmed V and J ends, which lost 4 bases and 0 bases, there was a span of 13 bases. The CDR3 totals 16 residues. The TCR comes from an adult in good health. This chain uses TRBV6-1 with TRBJ1-5, with a weak D call TRBD1 (5 bases). The sample here was peripheral blood, taken on day 0 of AZD1222 vaccination. The chain's CDR3 is CASSVRQFVSNQPQHF. In DNA, the CDR3 is TGTGCCAGCAGTGTACGACAGTTTGTTAGCAATCAGCCCCAGCATTTT.